Each of the 16 T cell receptor beta chains below was sequenced from the same sample in a study of human T cells and chemical hapten exposure. A single record per CDR3 protein comes from TCRdb applying MiXCR to the RACE reads. The sample lists some 62,000 distinct CDR3 sequences, approximately 9.9% seen once, with about 2.5% in the top ten. The time point was: patch test 3, about 24 weeks after DPC sensitization. Treatment: therapeutic diphenylcyclopropenone sensitization with weekly scalp DPC. The source was whole blood, collected in connection with sensitization to the hapten diphenylcyclopropenone (DPC). Receptor source: a woman aged 30 to 39 with alopecia areata. Some clones in this sample may be carry-over from other donors' samples.

This clonotype was counted only a few times. The rearrangement joins TRBV6-2 or TRBV6-3 to TRBJ1-5; 11 bases align to TRBD1. J lost 6 bases, V lost 6 bases, and 10 bases had no gene match. Germline values: CDR1 MNHEY, CDR2 SVGEGT. CDR3 length equals 16 residues. The CDR3 bases are TGTGCCAGCAGGAAGAACGGACAGGGGGCGGGTCAGCCCCAGCATTTT. Translation gives CASRKNGQGAGQPQHF.

This clonotype was seen repeatedly, ten times or more. This chain links TRBV27 with TRBJ2-7; 8 bases are shared with TRBD1. Trimming at V came to 8 bases and at J to 2 bases, leaving 8 bases not matched to a gene. Germline CDR1 and CDR2: MNHEY and SMNVEV (reference sequence). The CDR3 contains 14 residues. The CDR3 DNA reads as TGTGCCAGCGGGTGGGGGACAGGAGCCTACGAGCAGTACTTC. This sequence encodes CASGWGTGAYEQYF.

The rearrangement uses TRBV30 and TRBJ2-1; D not resolved. V lost 0 bases and J 8 bases, leaving 20 bases between the germline ends. CDR1 and CDR2 (germline): GTSNPN, SVGIG (reference sequence). The CDR3 loop spans 16 amino acids. CDR3 sequence: CAWSVLCQALRDEQFF. For the CDR3, the DNA is TGTGCCTGGAGTGTACTTTGTCAGGCCCTTAGGGATGAGCAGTTCTTC.

This clonotype was recorded only once. This chain uses TRBV2 with TRBJ2-5; the D gene is possibly TRBD2 (6 bases). V was shortened by 6 bases and J by 5 bases, with 16 bases between the two germline ends. The CDR3 runs 14 residues. CDR1 is SNHLY and CDR2 is FYNNEI in the germline V gene. CDR3 coding DNA: TGTGCCAGCAGGGCATCTAGCGTGGGTGAGACCCAGTACTTC. Its translation: CASRASSVGETQYF.

In the case of this clonotype: A much larger clone differs by one base, so this may be a read error. The V call is TRBV25-1, the J call TRBJ1-2, with 7 positions matching TRBD1. Germline trimming cut 4 bases from V and 5 bases from J; bases unmatched to any gene: 10. CDR3 length equals 15 residues. CDR1 MGHDK and CDR2 SYGVNS come from the germline V gene. The DNA of the CDR3 is TGTGCCAGCAGTGTGCACCTGACAGGGACGTATGGCTACACCTTC. This encodes CASSVHLTGTYGYTF.

This sequence joins TRBV5-1 and TRBJ2-5, with TRBD1 as a possible D gene (7 bases). The CDR3 consists of 15 residues. Trimming shortened V by 0 bases and J by 3 bases, and 12 bases separated the two germline ends. CDR1 is SGHRS, CDR2 YFSETQ, per germline. The CDR3 DNA reads TGCGCCAGCAGCTTGGTTGGCAGGGGGGAAGAGACCCAGTACTTC. Translated, it gives CASSLVGRGEETQYF.

This clonotype was seen repeatedly, ten times or more. This chain uses TRBV10-2 with TRBJ2-7; D possibly matches TRBD1 or TRBD2 (5 bases each). Germline V lookup: CDR1 WSHSY, CDR2 SAAADI. The ends were cut back, 6 bases at V and 4 bases at J, with 13 bases in the middle. The CDR3 spans 13 residues. For the CDR3, the DNA is TGCGCCAGCAGCGCCACAGGACTGTACGAGCAGTACTTC. Translation: CASSATGLYEQYF.

The chain links TRBV29-1 to TRBJ2-1; D gene ambiguous. With 2 bases removed from V and 0 bases from J, the gap between germline ends came to 8 bases. This CDR3 is 14 amino acids long. Germline CDR1 SQVTM, CDR2 ANQGSEA. The CDR3 sequence is CSVEQEYSYNEQFF. In DNA, the CDR3 is TGCAGCGTTGAACAGGAATACTCCTACAATGAGCAGTTCTTC.

The CDR3 is CASSIGHSSNGYTF. In nucleotides, the CDR3 is TGTGCCAGTAGTATAGGACACTCCTCGAATGGCTACACCTTC. This chain joins TRBV19 and TRBJ1-2; D is unresolved. Germline loops: CDR1 LNHDA, CDR2 SQIVND (reference sequence). The CDR3 loop spans 14 amino acids. V gave up 1 base and J gave up 6 bases, with 12 bases separating them.

This clonotype was observed a few times. The rearrangement uses TRBV28 and TRBJ2-3; unclear D gene. Between the trimmed V and J ends, which lost 7 bases and 4 bases, there was a span of 15 bases. The CDR3 totals 14 residues. Germline loops: CDR1 MDHEN, CDR2 SYDVKM. CDR3 sequence: CASTPPILSDTQYF. The CDR3 coding sequence is TGTGCCAGCACCCCTCCGATTCTTTCAGATACGCAGTATTTT.

The rearrangement uses TRBV2 and TRBJ2-1, with unresolved D. This CDR3 has 15 residues. Deletions cut 2 bases from V and 5 bases from J, with 13 bases between. Germline-derived CDR1 and CDR2 are SNHLY and FYNNEI. This CDR3 reads CASSELDLRDNEQFF. The CDR3 DNA is TGTGCCAGCAGTGAATTGGATCTTAGAGACAATGAGCAGTTCTTC.

This sequence joins TRBV7-2 and TRBJ2-1; TRBD2 matches 9 bases. This CDR3 has 17 residues. The V and J ends lost 5 bases and 5 bases, in that order; junction bases with no gene match: 13. Per germline, CDR1 SGHTA and CDR2 FQGNSA. CDR3 amino acids: CASSPPRAGGPNNEQFF. In DNA form, the CDR3 reads TGTGCCAGCAGCCCACCCCGGGCGGGAGGGCCTAACAATGAGCAGTTCTTC.

The gene calls are TRBV6-2 or TRBV6-3 and TRBJ1-5; possibly TRBD1 for D (5 bases). Trimming pared 2 bases from V and 0 bases from J, leaving 8 bases between. The CDR3 spans 15 residues. Per germline, CDR1 MNHEY and CDR2 SVGEGT. CDR3 residues: CASSYLGHSNQPQHF. DNA of the CDR3: TGTGCCAGCAGTTACCTCGGACATAGCAATCAGCCCCAGCATTTT.

The sample holds many counts of this clonotype. CDR3 DNA sequence: TGTGCCAGCAGCGCAAACAGCTTTGGTGGGGCCAACGTCCTGACTTTC. It is translated as CASSANSFGGANVLTF. The chain uses TRBV7-6 and TRBJ2-6; no firm D call. CDR3 length: 16 amino acids. The V end was cut by 5 bases, the J end by 3 bases, with 14 bases between. Germline V gene data show CDR1 as SGHVS and CDR2 as FNYEAQ.

This clonotype came up a few times. This sequence joins TRBV6-2 or TRBV6-3 and TRBJ1-1; a possible D gene is TRBD1 (5 bases). The CDR3 length is 16 residues. V was shortened by 4 bases and J by 7 bases, with 22 bases between the two germline ends. Germline-derived CDR1 and CDR2 are MNHEY and SVGEGT. The CDR3 loop is CASSSRVAGFLIEAFF. CDR3 bases: TGTGCCAGCAGTTCAAGAGTAGCAGGGTTTTTAATTGAAGCTTTCTTT.

At least ten counts were recorded for this clonotype. The genes are TRBV19 and TRBJ1-5; 9 nucleotides match TRBD1. Germline V lookup: CDR1 LNHDA, CDR2 SQIVND (reference sequence). V lost 7 bases and J lost 6; bases outside the gene matches: 4. The CDR3 totals 13 residues. The CDR3 DNA reads TGTGCCAGTACCCAGGACAGGGGTCAGCCCCAGCATTTT. Translation: CASTQDRGQPQHF.